This T cell receptor beta chain was obtained from a study of cytomegalovirus exposure and HLA in healthy donors. Trimming took 5 bases from V and 5 from J, leaving 21 bases between them. Per the germline V gene, CDR1 is LNHNV and CDR2 is YYDKDF (reference sequence). There are 16 residues in the CDR3. The PCR made use of 60 Vbeta and 13 Jbeta primers. Using immunoSEQ multiplex PCR, the repertoire was profiled, and TCRdb retains in-frame clones only, with some absent. Here the sample table reports around 130,000 clones. The receptor comes from an older woman in good health and CMV-seronegative. The chain is built from TRBV15 and TRBJ1-1; possibly TRBD1 for D (5 bases). The sample taken for sequencing was PBMCs. As DNA, the CDR3 is TGTGCCACCAGCCCTGATAGGCACGCAGGGAGGACTGAAGCTTTCTTT. It codes for CATSPDRHAGRTEAFF.